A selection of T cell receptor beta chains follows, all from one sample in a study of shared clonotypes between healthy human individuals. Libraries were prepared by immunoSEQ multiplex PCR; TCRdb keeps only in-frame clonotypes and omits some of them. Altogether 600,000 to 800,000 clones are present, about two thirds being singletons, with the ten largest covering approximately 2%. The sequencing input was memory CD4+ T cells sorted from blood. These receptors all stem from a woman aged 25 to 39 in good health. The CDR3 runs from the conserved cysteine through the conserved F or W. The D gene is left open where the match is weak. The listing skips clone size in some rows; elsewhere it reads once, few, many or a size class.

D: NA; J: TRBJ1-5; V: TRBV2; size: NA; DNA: TGTGCCAGCGGCCCCGAGGGTCAGCCCCAGCATTTT; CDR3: CASGPEGQPQHF
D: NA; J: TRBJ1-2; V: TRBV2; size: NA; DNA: TGTGCCAGCACATTAGTCCGGGACACCTATGGCTACACCTTC; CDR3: CASTLVRDTYGYTF
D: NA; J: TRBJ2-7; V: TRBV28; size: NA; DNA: TGTGCCAGCAGTTTAATTTATTACGAGCAGTACTTC; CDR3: CASSLIYYEQYF
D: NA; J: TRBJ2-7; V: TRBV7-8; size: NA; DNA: TGTGCCAGCAGCTCCCTACTGGGCACCTACGAGCAGTACTTC; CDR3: CASSSLLGTYEQYF
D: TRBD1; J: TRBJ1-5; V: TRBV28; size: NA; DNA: TGTGCCAGCATGAGGGACAGGAATCAGCCCCAGCATTTT; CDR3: CASMRDRNQPQHF
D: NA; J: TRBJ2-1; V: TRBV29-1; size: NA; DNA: TGCAGCGCCGGCCGGACGGAGAGCGATGAGCAGTTCTTC; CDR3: CSAGRTESDEQFF
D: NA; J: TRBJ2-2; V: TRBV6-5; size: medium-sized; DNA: TGTGCCAGCAAGGTTCGGCGGAACACCGGGGAGCTGTTTTTT; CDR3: CASKVRRNTGELFF
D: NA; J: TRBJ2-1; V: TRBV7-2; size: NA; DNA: TGTGCCAGCAGCTTAGATTGGGGGTTCGATGAGCAGTTCTTC; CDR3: CASSLDWGFDEQFF
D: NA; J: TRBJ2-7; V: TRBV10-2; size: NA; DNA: TGCGCCAGCAGGAGGGGCAGGTACTACGAGCAGTACTTC; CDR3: CASRRGRYYEQYF
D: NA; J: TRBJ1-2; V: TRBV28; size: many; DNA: TGTGCCAGCAGGGACAGTGGCACAACGCGGAACTATGGCTACACCTTC; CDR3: CASRDSGTTRNYGYTF
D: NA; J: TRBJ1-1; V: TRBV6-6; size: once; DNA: TGTGCCAGCGGGACGGAGTACACTGAAGCTTTCTTT; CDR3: CASGTEYTEAFF
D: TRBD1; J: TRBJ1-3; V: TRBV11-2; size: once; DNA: TGTGCCAGCAGCTGGACCGGGACAGGGACCCCGAGCTCTGGAAACACCATATATTTT; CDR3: CASSWTGTGTPSSGNTIYF
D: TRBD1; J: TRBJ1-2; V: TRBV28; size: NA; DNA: TGTGCCAGCAGTGTACCCGGGACAGGGGGCAACCCTAACTATGGCTACACCTTC; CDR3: CASSVPGTGGNPNYGYTF
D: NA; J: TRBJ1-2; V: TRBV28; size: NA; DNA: TGTGCCAGCAGTTTACTGGGGCCGCGGGGCTACACCTTC; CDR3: CASSLLGPRGYTF
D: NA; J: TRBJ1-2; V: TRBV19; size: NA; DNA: TGTGCCAGTAGTATAGGTACAGTGGCTAACTATGGCTACACCTTC; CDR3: CASSIGTVANYGYTF
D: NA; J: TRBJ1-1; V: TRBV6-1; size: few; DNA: TGTGCCACCGAAAGGGCTTTCTTT; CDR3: CATERAFF
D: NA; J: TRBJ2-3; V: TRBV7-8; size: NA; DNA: TGTGCCAGCAGCTTAGCCATTACGAGGGGGACGACAGATACGCAGTATTTT; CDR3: CASSLAITRGTTDTQYF
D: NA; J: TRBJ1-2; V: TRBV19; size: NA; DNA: TGTGCCACCGGCGGGTGGTCCTATGGCTACACCTTC; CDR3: CATGGWSYGYTF
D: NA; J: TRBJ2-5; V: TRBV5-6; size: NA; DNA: TGTGCCAGCAGCCGCAGACAGGAGGGAGAAGAGACCCAGTACTTC; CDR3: CASSRRQEGEETQYF
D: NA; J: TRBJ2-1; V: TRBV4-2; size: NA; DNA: TGTGCCAGCAGCCAAGGGCAGGGGACTTACAATGAGCAGTTCTTC; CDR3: CASSQGQGTYNEQFF
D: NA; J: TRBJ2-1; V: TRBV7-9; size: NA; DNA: TGTGCCAGCAGCGCACGACTGAGAAGCTCCTACAATGAGCAGTTCTTC; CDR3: CASSARLRSSYNEQFF
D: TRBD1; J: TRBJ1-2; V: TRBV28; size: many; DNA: TGTGCCAGCAGTTCCAGGGGGCGTAACTATGGCTACACCTTC; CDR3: CASSSRGRNYGYTF
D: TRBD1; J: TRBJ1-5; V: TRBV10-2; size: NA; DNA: TGCGCCAGCAGCTCCCAAAGACAGGGTCAGGGTCAGCCCCAGCATTTT; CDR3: CASSSQRQGQGQPQHF
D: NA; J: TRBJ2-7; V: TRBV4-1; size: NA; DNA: TGCGCCAGCAGCCAAAGACTAGTGGGATCCGAGCAGTACTTC; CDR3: CASSQRLVGSEQYF
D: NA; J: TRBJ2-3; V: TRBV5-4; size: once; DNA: TGTGCCAGCAGCTTGCCTCAGCAAGATACGCAGTATTTT; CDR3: CASSLPQQDTQYF
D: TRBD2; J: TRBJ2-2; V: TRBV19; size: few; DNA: TGTGCCAGTAGGCGACTAGCGGGATCGAACACCGGGGAGCTGTTTTTT; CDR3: CASRRLAGSNTGELFF
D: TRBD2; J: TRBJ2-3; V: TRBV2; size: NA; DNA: TGTGCCAGCCAGCGGGAGTCAGATACGCAGTATTTT; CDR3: CASQRESDTQYF
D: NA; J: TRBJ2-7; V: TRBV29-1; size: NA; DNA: TGCAGCGCCCGCGACGGGAGCTCCTACGAGCAGTACTTC; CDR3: CSARDGSSYEQYF
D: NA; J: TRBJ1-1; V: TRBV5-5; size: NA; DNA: TGTGCCAGCAGCCAATTTAGTACAGGGAACACTGAAGCTTTCTTT; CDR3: CASSQFSTGNTEAFF
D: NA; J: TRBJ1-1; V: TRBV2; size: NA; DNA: TGTGCCAGCAAGCAGACCGGGAACACTGAAGCTTTCTTT; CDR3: CASKQTGNTEAFF
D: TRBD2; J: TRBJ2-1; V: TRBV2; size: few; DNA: TGTGCCAGCAGACCGGGACTAGCGGGAGGACAGGAGCAGTTCTTC; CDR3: CASRPGLAGGQEQFF
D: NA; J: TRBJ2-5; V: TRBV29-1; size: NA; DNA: TGCAGCGTTGGGGCAGGAGTAGGTGAGACCCAGTACTTC; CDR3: CSVGAGVGETQYF
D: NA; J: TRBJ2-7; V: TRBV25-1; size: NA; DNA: TGTGCCAGCAGTGAGGGGGGCGCTTCCTACGAGCAGTACTTC; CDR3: CASSEGGASYEQYF
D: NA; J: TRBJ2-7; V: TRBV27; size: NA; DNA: TGTGCCAGCAGTTTATTACAGGGCGGGTCCTACGAGCAGTACTTC; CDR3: CASSLLQGGSYEQYF
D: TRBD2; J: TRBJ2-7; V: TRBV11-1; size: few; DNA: TGTGCCAGCAGCCGACAGCGGGATTCTTACGAGCAGTACTTC; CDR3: CASSRQRDSYEQYF
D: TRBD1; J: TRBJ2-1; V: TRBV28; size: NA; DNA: TGTGCCAGCAGGGCCTCGGGACAGGCTACGTTCTTC; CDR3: CASRASGQATFF
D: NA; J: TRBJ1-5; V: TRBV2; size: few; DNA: TGTGCCAGCAGTCCTACCCGGGGGACGGGCGGTAATCAGCCCCAGCATTTT; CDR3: CASSPTRGTGGNQPQHF
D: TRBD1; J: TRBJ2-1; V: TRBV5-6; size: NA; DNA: TGTGCCAGCAGCTTGTTTGGGACAGGTGACAATGAGCAGTTCTTC; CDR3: CASSLFGTGDNEQFF
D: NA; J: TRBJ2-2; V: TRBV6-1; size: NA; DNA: TGTGCCAGCGAGGGATGGACCGGGGAGCTGTTTTTT; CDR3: CASEGWTGELFF
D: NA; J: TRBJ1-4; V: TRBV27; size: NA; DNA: TGTGCCAGCAGTCCCCGCCAGGCCGCTAATGAAAAACTGTTTTTT; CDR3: CASSPRQAANEKLFF
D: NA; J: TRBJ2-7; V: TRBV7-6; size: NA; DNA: TGTGCCAGCAGCAACAACTACGAGCAGTACTTC; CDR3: CASSNNYEQYF
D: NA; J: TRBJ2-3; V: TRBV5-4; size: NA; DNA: TGTGCCAGCAGCTCGACCCTGGGGGATACGCAGTATTTT; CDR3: CASSSTLGDTQYF
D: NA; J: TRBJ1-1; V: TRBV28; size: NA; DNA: TGTGCCAGCAGTTTTGGATTAAACACTGAAGCTTTCTTT; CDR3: CASSFGLNTEAFF
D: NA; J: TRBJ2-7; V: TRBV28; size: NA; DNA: TGTGCCAGCAGTTATTCCCTGGTCGGCCCCAGCCACTACGAGCAGTACTTC; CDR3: CASSYSLVGPSHYEQYF
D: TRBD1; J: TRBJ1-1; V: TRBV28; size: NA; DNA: TGTGCCAGCGTACAGGGGATTATGAACACTGAAGCTTTCTTT; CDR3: CASVQGIMNTEAFF
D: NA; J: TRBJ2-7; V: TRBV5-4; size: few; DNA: TGTGCCAGCAGCTCCATGGCGGGACTGACCCCTTACGAGCAGTACTTC; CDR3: CASSSMAGLTPYEQYF
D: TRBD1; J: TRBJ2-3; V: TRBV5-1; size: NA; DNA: TGCGCCAGCAGCTTGGACGGCAGGGGGCACACAGATACGCAGTATTTT; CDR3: CASSLDGRGHTDTQYF
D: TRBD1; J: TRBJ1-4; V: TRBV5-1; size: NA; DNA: TGCGCCAGCAGCCTTTCCGGGACAGGGGGTGAAAAACTGTTTTTT; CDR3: CASSLSGTGGEKLFF
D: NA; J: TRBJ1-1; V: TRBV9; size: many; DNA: TGTGCCAGCAGCGTAGGATGGGACACTGAAGCTTTCTTT; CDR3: CASSVGWDTEAFF
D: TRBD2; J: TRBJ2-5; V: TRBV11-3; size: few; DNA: TGTGCCAGCAGCCGGACTAGCGGACACCAAGAGACCCAGTACTTC; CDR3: CASSRTSGHQETQYF
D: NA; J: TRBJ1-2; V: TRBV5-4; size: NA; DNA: TGTGCCAGCAGCCTCGGAGGATTGGACTATGGCTACACCTTC; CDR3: CASSLGGLDYGYTF
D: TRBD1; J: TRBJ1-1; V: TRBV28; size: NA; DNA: TGTGCCAGCAGTTGGGTCAGGGGGGACCCGGTTGGCACTGAAGCTTTCTTT; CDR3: CASSWVRGDPVGTEAFF
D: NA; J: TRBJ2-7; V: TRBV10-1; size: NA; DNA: TGCGCCAGCAGTGAGATGCGGCTTGACGAGCAGTACTTC; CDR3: CASSEMRLDEQYF
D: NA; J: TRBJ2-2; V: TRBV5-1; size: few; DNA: TGCGCCAGCAGCTTGGCGCAGGGGAACACCGGGGAGCTGTTTTTT; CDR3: CASSLAQGNTGELFF
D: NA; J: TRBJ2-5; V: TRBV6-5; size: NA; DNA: TGTGCCAGCAGTCCTCAGGGGCCTTCGAAGACCCAGTACTTC; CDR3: CASSPQGPSKTQYF